The 15 T cell receptor beta chains given below trace back to one sample, sequenced in a study of shared clonotypes between healthy human individuals (dated by TCRdb to between 2020 and 2021). CD8 naive samples consisted of CD45RO-negative cells that were positively selected for CCR7, yielding a CD45RA+CCR7+ population without TemRA cells. The library was made by the immunoSEQ multiplex PCR assay. TCRdb re-hosts the immuneACCESS table, in-frame sequences only. Its copies lack some clones; in the studies checked, an unresolved V gene accounts for under half of them, and the cause for the rest is not known. In this sample the table shows roughly 2,000,000 clones, 93% of which occur a single time. The top ten hold around 1.7% of the sample. The sequenced sample was naive CD8+ T cells from PBMCs. The sample's cell subset or site label is to be understood as: CD45RA+CCR7+. The receptors stem from a man between 18 and 29 years old in good health. Some clones in this sample may be carry-over from other donors' samples.

The chain has TRBV5-1 and TRBJ2-3; TRBD2 matches at 9 bases. The junction had 2 bases not matched to a gene; V was cut back by 3 bases and J by 0 bases. Germline lookup yields CDR1 SGHRS and CDR2 YFSETQ. The CDR3 sequence is 15 residues long. The CDR3 DNA sequence: TGCGCCAGCAGCTGGACTAGCGTTAGCACAGATACGCAGTATTTT. This gives the protein CASSWTSVSTDTQYF.

The genes are TRBV7-9 and TRBJ1-1; unclear D gene. CDR3 length: 16 amino acids. Germline V gene data show CDR1 as SEHNR and CDR2 as FQNEAQ (reference sequence). Trimming took off 6 bases at V and 5 bases at J, with 22 bases between the two ends. In DNA, the CDR3 is TGTGCCAGCAGGGCGAGACCCCGGGGAGAGAGAACTGAAGCTTTCTTT. This codes for CASRARPRGERTEAFF. Full variable domain (missing parts from reference TRBV7-9 and TRBJ1-1): DTGVSQNPRHKITKRGQNVTFRCDPISEHNRLYWYRQTLGQGPEFLTYFQNEAQLEKSRLLSDRFSAERPKGSFSTLEIQRTEQGDSAMYLCASRARPRGERTEAFFGQGTRLTVV.

Concerning this clone: Other DNA sequences within the sample encode an identical CDR3. The J gene is TRBJ2-7, the V gene TRBV7-9, with 7 bases aligning to TRBD1. V was pared by 0 bases and J by 4 bases, with 3 bases of the junction left unmatched. The CDR3 runs 14 residues. Germline loops: CDR1 SEHNR, CDR2 FQNEAQ (reference sequence). CDR3 in amino acids: CASSLAGTVYEQYF. CDR3 in DNA: TGTGCCAGCAGCTTAGCCGGGACAGTGTACGAGCAGTACTTC. Drawing the rest from reference TRBV7-9 and TRBJ2-7, the complete variable domain is DTGVSQNPRHKITKRGQNVTFRCDPISEHNRLYWYRQTLGQGPEFLTYFQNEAQLEKSRLLSDRFSAERPKGSFSTLEIQRTEQGDSAMYLCASSLAGTVYEQYFGPGTRLTVT.

V gene TRBV19 combines with J gene TRBJ2-7; D is tentatively TRBD1 or TRBD2 (5 bases each). CDR3 length: 14 residues. Germline-derived CDR1 and CDR2 are LNHDA and SQIVND (reference sequence). V was cut by 3 bases and J by 6 bases, with 15 bases left in between. The CDR3 sequence is CASSIGGEGLEQYF. CDR3 sequence (DNA): TGTGCCAGTAGTATTGGGGGTGAGGGCCTCGAGCAGTACTTC.

Comment on this clone: This sample includes further DNA sequences coding for the same CDR3. The chain recombines TRBV27 with TRBJ1-1, with D unresolved. The V gene's germline CDR1 is MNHEY and CDR2 SMNVEV (reference sequence). The CDR3 runs to 14 residues. The V gene lost 6 bases and the J gene lost 4 bases, with 15 bases spanning the gap. CDR3 region: CASSWGGLGTEAFF. CDR3 DNA: TGTGCCAGCAGCTGGGGAGGGTTGGGCACTGAAGCTTTCTTT.

The chain combines TRBV10-2 with TRBJ2-7; possibly TRBD1 for D (6 bases). Germline V CDR1 and CDR2: WSHSY, SAAADI. Trimming removed 7 bases from V and 1 base from J, with 8 bases in between. The CDR3 spans 12 residues. The CDR3 loop is CASNDRSYEQYF. The CDR3 DNA follows: TGCGCCAGCAATGACAGGTCCTACGAGCAGTACTTC.

The gene calls are TRBV5-3 and TRBJ1-4; TRBD1 is a possible D gene (5 bases). TRBV5-3 is marked as an open reading frame, function uncertain. Trimming removed 5 bases from V and 5 bases from J, with 19 bases in between. CDR3 length: 16 residues. The CDR3 is CARSTTWEGKNEKLFF. The CDR3 DNA follows: TGTGCCAGAAGTACCACTTGGGAGGGGAAGAATGAAAAACTGTTTTTT.

The chain carries TRBV27 and TRBJ2-1; perhaps TRBD2 as D (5 bases). V lost 0 bases and J lost 2, with 11 bases in between. The CDR3 length is 16 residues. Per the germline V gene, CDR1 is MNHEY and CDR2 is SMNVEV (reference sequence). The CDR3 loop reads CASSLSYGNPYNEQFF. The DNA of the CDR3 is TGTGCCAGCAGTTTATCATACGGGAACCCCTACAATGAGCAGTTCTTC.

The genes are TRBV4-1 and TRBJ2-1, with a tentative D call TRBD1 (7 bases). Deletions cut 7 bases from V and 5 bases from J, with 15 bases between. Looked up from germline, CDR1 is MGHRA and CDR2 is YSYEKL. This CDR3 comprises 14 residues. CDR3 DNA: TGCGCCAGCACCGCAGGGGGGAACGACAATGAGCAGTTCTTC. Protein sequence: CASTAGGNDNEQFF.

The V call is TRBV12-5, the J call TRBJ2-7; D call uncertain. This CDR3 contains 13 residues. Germline V gives CDR1 LGHNT, CDR2 FRNRAP. The V gene lost 4 bases and the J gene lost 2 bases, with 9 bases spanning the gap. This CDR3 reads CASGYDLAYEQYF. DNA of the CDR3: TGTGCTAGTGGTTACGACTTGGCCTACGAGCAGTACTTC.

The chain carries TRBV30 and TRBJ2-1; the D is unclear. Germline lookup yields CDR1 GTSNPN and CDR2 SVGIG (reference sequence). The CDR3 consists of 14 residues. Deletions cut 4 bases from V and 0 bases from J, with 10 bases between. In DNA form, the CDR3 reads TGTGCCTGGATTGCGGCCTTCTCCTACAATGAGCAGTTCTTC. As protein: CAWIAAFSYNEQFF.

A note on this clone: This sample includes further DNA sequences coding for the same CDR3. The chain couples TRBV9 to TRBJ2-1; D is perhaps TRBD1 (5 bases). The germline V and J ends were trimmed by 4 bases and 9 bases, with 11 bases remaining between them. CDR1 and CDR2 (germline): SGDLS, YYNGEE. The CDR3 runs to 12 residues. The CDR3 nucleotides read TGTGCCAGCAGCCCTAGGGGTGGTGAGCAGTTCTTC. This translates into CASSPRGGEQFF.

CDR3 amino acids: CASSVRHGWGYTF. For the CDR3, the DNA is TGTGCCAGCAGCGTAAGACATGGCTGGGGCTACACCTTC. The chain employs TRBV9 and TRBJ1-2; D is uncertain. CDR1 and CDR2 from the germline V gene are SGDLS and YYNGEE. Trimming shortened V by 1 base and J by 8 bases, and 12 bases separated the two germline ends. This CDR3 spans 13 amino acids.

This sequence joins TRBV5-1 and TRBJ2-1; TRBD1 matches 8 bases. This CDR3 contains 15 residues. The J segment lost 3 bases and the V segment lost 1 base, leaving 3 bases of the junction unmatched. The germline CDR1 and CDR2 sequences are SGHRS and YFSETQ. The CDR3 DNA reads TGCGCCAGCAGCTTGAGGACAGGGTTCTACAATGAGCAGTTCTTC. It yields the protein CASSLRTGFYNEQFF. The full variable domain, in which reference TRBV5-1 and TRBJ2-1 provide the parts outside the CDR3, is KAGVTQTPRYLIKTRGQQVTLSCSPISGHRSVSWYQQTPGQGLQFLFEYFSETQRNKGNFPGRFSGRQFSNSRSEMNVSTLELGDSALYLCASSLRTGFYNEQFFGPGTRLTVL.

The chain links TRBV25-1 to TRBJ2-5, with D uncertain. V lost 5 bases and J 2 bases, leaving 12 bases between the germline ends. Looked up from germline, CDR1 is MGHDK and CDR2 is SYGVNS. The CDR3 totals 14 residues. The CDR3, as DNA: TGTGCCAGCAGTTTTGTTCGTTCACAAGAGACCCAGTACTTC. Encoded protein: CASSFVRSQETQYF.